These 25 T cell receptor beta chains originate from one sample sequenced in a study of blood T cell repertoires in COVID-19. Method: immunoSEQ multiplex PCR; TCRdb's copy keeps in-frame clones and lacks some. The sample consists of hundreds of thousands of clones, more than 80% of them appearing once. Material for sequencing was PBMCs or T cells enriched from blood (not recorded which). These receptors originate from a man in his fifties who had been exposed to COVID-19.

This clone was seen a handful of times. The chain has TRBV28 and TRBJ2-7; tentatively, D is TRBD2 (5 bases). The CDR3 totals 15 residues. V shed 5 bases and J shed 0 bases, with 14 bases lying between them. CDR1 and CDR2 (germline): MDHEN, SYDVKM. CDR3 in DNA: TGTGCCAGCAGTCTAGCCGGATATACCTCCTACGAGCAGTACTTC. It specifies CASSLAGYTSYEQYF.

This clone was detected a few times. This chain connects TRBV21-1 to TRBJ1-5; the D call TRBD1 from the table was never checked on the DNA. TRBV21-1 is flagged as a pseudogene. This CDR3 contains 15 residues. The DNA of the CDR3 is TGTGCCAGCAGCACGTGGGACAGGGGGTTTCAGCCCCAGCATTTT. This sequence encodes CASSTWDRGFQPQHF.

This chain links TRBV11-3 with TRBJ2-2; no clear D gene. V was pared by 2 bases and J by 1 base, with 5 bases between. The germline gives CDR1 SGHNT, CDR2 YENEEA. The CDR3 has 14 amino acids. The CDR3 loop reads CASSLYRNTGELFF. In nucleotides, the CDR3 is TGTGCCAGCAGCTTATACAGGAACACCGGGGAGCTGTTTTTT.

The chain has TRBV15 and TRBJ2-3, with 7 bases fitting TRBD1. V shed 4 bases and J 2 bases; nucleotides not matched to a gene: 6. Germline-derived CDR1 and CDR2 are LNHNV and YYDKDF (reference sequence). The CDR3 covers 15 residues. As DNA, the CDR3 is TGTGCCACCAGCAAACCGGGACAGAACACAGATACGCAGTATTTT. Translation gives CATSKPGQNTDTQYF.

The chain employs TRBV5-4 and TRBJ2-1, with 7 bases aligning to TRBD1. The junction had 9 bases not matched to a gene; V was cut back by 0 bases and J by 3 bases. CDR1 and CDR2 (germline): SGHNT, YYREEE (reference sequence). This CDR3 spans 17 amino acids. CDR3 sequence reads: CASSLGAGRGIYNEQFF. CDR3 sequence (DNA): TGTGCCAGCAGCTTGGGGGCGGGCAGGGGGATCTACAATGAGCAGTTCTTC.

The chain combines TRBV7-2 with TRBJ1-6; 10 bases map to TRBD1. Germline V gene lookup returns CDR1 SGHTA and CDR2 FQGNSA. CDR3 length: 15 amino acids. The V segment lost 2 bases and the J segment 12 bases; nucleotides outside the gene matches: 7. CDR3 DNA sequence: TGTGCCAGCAGCTTATGGGGACAGGGGATCGTACCCCTCCACTTT. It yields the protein CASSLWGQGIVPLHF.

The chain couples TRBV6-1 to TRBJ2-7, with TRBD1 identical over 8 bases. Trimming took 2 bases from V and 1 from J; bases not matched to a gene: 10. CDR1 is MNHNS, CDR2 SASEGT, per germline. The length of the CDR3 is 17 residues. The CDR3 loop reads CASSERRQGRRSYEQYF. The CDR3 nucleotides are TGTGCCAGCAGTGAAAGGAGACAGGGGAGGAGGTCCTACGAGCAGTACTTC.

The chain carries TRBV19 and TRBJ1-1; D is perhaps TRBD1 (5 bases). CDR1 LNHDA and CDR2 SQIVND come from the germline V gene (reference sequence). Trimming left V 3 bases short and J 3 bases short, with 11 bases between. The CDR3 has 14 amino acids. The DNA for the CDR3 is TGTGCCAGTAGTATCCAGGGTGGGTACACTGAAGCTTTCTTT. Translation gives CASSIQGGYTEAFF. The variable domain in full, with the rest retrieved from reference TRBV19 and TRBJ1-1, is DGGITQSPKYLFRKEGQNVTLSCEQNLNHDAMYWYRQDPGQGLRLIYYSQIVNDFQKGDIAEGYSVSREKKESFPLTVTSAQKNPTAFYLCASSIQGGYTEAFFGQGTRLTVV.

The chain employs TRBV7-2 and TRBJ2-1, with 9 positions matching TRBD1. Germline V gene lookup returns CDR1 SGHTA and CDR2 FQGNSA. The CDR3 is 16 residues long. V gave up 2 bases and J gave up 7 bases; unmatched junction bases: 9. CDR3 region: CASSLPHRGRGNEQFF. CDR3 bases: TGTGCCAGCAGCTTACCTCACAGGGGGCGTGGGAATGAGCAGTTCTTC.

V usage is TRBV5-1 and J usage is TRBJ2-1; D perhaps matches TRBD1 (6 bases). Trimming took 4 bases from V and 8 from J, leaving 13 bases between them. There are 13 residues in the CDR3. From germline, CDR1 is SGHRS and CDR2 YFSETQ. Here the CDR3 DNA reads TGCGCCAGCAGCCTGGACAGCCGCGATGAGCAGTTCTTC. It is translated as CASSLDSRDEQFF. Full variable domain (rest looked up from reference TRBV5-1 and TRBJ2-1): KAGVTQTPRYLIKTRGQQVTLSCSPISGHRSVSWYQQTPGQGLQFLFEYFSETQRNKGNFPGRFSGRQFSNSRSEMNVSTLELGDSALYLCASSLDSRDEQFFGPGTRLTVL.

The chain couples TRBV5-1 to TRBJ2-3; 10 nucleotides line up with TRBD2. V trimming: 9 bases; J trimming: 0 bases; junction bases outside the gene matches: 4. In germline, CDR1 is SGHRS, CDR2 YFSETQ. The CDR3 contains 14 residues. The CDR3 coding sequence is TGCGCCACCTCGGGACTAGCGAGCACAGATACGCAGTATTTT. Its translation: CATSGLASTDTQYF.

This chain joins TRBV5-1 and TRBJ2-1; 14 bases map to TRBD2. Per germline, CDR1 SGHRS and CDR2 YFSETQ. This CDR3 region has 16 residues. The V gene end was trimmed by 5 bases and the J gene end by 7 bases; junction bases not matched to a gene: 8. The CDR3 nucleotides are TGCGCCAGCAGTTGGACTAGCGGGGGGATGTGGAATGAGCAGTTCTTC. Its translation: CASSWTSGGMWNEQFF.

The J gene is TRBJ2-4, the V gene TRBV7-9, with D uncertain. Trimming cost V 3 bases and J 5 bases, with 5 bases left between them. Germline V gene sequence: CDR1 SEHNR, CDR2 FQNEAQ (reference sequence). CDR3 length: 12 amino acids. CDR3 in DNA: TGTGCCAGCAGCTTCTTCCAAAACATTCAGTACTTC. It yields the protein CASSFFQNIQYF.

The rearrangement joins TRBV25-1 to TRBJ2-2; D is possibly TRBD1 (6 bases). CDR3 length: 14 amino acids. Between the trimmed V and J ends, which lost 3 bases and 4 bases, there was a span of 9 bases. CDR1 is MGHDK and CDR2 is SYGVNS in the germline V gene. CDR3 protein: CASSDTGFTGELFF. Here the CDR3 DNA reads TGTGCCAGCAGTGATACAGGGTTCACCGGGGAGCTGTTTTTT.

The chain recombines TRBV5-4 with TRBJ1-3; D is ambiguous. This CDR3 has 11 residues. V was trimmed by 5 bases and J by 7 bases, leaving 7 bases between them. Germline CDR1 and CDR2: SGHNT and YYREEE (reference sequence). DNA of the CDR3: TGTGCCAGCAGTTCCGGGAACACCATATATTTT. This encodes CASSSGNTIYF.

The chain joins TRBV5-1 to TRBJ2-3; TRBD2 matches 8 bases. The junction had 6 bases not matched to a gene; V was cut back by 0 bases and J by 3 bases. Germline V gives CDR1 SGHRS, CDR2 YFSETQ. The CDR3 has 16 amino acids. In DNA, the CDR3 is TGCGCCAGCAGCTTGGACAGCGGGAGAAGTACAGATACGCAGTATTTT. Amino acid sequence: CASSLDSGRSTDTQYF. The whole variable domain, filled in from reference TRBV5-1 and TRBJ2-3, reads KAGVTQTPRYLIKTRGQQVTLSCSPISGHRSVSWYQQTPGQGLQFLFEYFSETQRNKGNFPGRFSGRQFSNSRSEMNVSTLELGDSALYLCASSLDSGRSTDTQYFGPGTRLTVL.

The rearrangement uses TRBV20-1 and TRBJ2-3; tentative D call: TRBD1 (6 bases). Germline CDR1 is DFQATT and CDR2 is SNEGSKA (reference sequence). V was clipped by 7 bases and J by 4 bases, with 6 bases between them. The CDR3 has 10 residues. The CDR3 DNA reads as TGCAGTGAGGGGGCAGATACGCAGTATTTT. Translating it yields CSEGADTQYF.

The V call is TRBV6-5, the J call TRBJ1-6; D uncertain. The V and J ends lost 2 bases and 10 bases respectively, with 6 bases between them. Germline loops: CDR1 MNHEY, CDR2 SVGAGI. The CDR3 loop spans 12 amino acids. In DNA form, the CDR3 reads TGTGCCAGCAGTTACCCGGGGTCACCCCTCCACTTT. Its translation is CASSYPGSPLHF.

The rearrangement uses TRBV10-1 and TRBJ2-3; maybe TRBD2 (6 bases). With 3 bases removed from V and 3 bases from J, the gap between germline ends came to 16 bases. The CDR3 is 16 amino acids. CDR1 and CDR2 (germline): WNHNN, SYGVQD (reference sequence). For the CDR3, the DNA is TGCGCCAGCAGTGATCCACGGAGAGGGAGGACAGATACGCAGTATTTT. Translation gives CASSDPRRGRTDTQYF.

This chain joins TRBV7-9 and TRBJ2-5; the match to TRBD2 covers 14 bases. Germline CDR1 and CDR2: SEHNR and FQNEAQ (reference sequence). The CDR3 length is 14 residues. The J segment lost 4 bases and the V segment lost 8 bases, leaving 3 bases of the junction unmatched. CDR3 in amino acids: CASAGTSGRETQYF. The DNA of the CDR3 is TGTGCCAGCGCCGGGACTAGCGGGAGAGAGACCCAGTACTTC. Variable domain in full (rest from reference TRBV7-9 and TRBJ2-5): DTGVSQNPRHKITKRGQNVTFRCDPISEHNRLYWYRQTLGQGPEFLTYFQNEAQLEKSRLLSDRFSAERPKGSFSTLEIQRTEQGDSAMYLCASAGTSGRETQYFGPGTRLLVL.

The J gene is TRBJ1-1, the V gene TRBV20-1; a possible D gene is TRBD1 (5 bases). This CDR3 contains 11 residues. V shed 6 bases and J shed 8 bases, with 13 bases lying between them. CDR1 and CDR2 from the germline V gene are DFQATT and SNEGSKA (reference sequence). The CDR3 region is CSARGPREAFF. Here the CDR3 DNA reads TGCAGTGCGCGGGGACCTCGAGAAGCTTTCTTT.

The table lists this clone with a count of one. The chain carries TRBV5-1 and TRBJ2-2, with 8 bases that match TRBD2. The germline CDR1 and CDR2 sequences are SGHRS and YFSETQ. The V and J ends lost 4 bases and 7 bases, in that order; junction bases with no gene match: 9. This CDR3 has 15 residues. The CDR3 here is CASSPPAGVSGELFF. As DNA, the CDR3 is TGCGCCAGCAGCCCCCCAGCGGGGGTCAGCGGGGAGCTGTTTTTT. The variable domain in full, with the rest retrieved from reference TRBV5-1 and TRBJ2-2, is KAGVTQTPRYLIKTRGQQVTLSCSPISGHRSVSWYQQTPGQGLQFLFEYFSETQRNKGNFPGRFSGRQFSNSRSEMNVSTLELGDSALYLCASSPPAGVSGELFFGEGSRLTVL.

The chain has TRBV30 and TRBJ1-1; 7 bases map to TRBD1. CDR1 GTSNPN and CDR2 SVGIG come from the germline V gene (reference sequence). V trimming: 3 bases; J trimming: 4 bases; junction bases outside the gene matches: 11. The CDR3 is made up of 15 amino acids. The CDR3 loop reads CAWSLTDRDGTEAFF. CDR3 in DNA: TGTGCCTGGAGCCTAACCGACAGGGATGGCACTGAAGCTTTCTTT. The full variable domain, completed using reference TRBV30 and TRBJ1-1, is SQTIHQWPATLVQPVGSPLSLECTVEGTSNPNLYWYRQAAGRGLQLLFYSVGIGQISSEVPQNLSASRPQDRQFILSSKKLLLSDSGFYLCAWSLTDRDGTEAFFGQGTRLTVV.

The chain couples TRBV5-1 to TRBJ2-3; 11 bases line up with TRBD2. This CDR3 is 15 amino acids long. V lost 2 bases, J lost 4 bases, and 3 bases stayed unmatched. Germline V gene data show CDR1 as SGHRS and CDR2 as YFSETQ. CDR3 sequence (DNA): TGCGCCAGCAGCTTAGTAGCGGGAGGGCCAGATACGCAGTATTTT. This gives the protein CASSLVAGGPDTQYF.

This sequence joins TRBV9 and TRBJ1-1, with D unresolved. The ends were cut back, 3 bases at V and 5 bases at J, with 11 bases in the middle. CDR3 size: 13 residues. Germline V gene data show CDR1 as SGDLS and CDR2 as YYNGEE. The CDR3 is CASSETRWTEAFF. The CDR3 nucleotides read TGTGCCAGCAGCGAGACAAGATGGACTGAAGCTTTCTTT. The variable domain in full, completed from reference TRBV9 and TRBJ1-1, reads DSGVTQTPKHLITATGQRVTLRCSPRSGDLSVYWYQQSLDQGLQFLIQYYNGEERAKGNILERFSAQQFPDLHSELNLSSLELGDSALYFCASSETRWTEAFFGQGTRLTVV.